These 5 T cell receptor delta chains were sequenced from one sample in a study of γδ T cells in repeated Plasmodium falciparum infection. TCRdb reanalysed the multiplex PCR reads via CATT. The table includes 85,000 to 95,000 delta-chain clones, almost 1.5% detected once. Vgamma9/Vdelta2+ and Vdelta2-negative gammadelta T cells were flow-sorted from PBMC for bulk sequencing. Sequences were obtained from gamma-delta T cells from blood. The receptors come from a pool of human donors (malaria-infected and uninfected, not separated).

A word on this clone: A read error likely explains why the TCRdb protein, taken from a much larger clone, differs from this DNA's translation at residue 12; the protein shown is translated from the DNA. V usage is TRDV2 and J usage is TRDJ1; a possible D gene is TRDD2 (5 bases). Since TCRdb gives no J gene, matching the DNA to germline was used here to assign it. This CDR3 is 15 amino acids long. CDR1 and CDR2 from the germline V gene are GEAIGNYY and EKD. For the CDR3, the DNA is TGTGCCTGGGCCTACGGAGGGTCGTACACCGATAGACTCATCTTT. Protein sequence: CAWAYGGSYTDRLIF.

This clone was counted at least ten times. The protein in TCRdb stems from a much larger clone and differs at residue 9 from this DNA's translation, likely a read error; here the protein is translated from the DNA. The genes are TRDV3 and TRDJ1; 7 nucleotides align to TRDD3. In germline, CDR1 is TVYSNPD, CDR2 GDNSRS (reference sequence). Trimming at V came to 4 bases and at J to 0 bases, leaving 26 bases not matched to a gene. The CDR3 consists of 20 residues. The CDR3 region is CASFGPDSNGGGFYTDKLIF. The CDR3 nucleotides are TGTGCCTCCTTTGGTCCCGATAGTAATGGGGGGGGATTCTACACCGATAAACTCATCTTT.

This clone occurred many times. TCRdb shows a much larger clone's protein in place of this DNA's translation, and the two differ at residue 6, likely through a read error; the protein shown is translated from the DNA. The genes are TRDV2 and TRDJ1; 9 bases are a match to TRDD3. TCRdb supplies no J gene; here it was assigned by aligning the nucleotide sequence to germline. From germline, CDR1 is GEAIGNYY and CDR2 EKD. Unmatched junction bases numbered 8, after V lost 3 bases and J lost 4 bases. This CDR3 has 15 amino acids. CDR3 in amino acids: CACDQPGDTRDKLIF. CDR3 nucleotides: TGTGCCTGTGACCAACCGGGGGATACCCGCGATAAACTCATCTTT.

This clone has ten or more counts. The V call is TRDV1, the J call TRDJ1; 8 bases agree with TRDD2. The CDR3 contains 19 residues. V dropped 0 bases and J dropped 3; count of bases not matched to a gene: 15. The V gene's germline CDR1 is TSWWSYY and CDR2 QGS. As DNA, the CDR3 is TGTGCTCTTGGGGAACTAGGCTTCCTACGGTCTTGGAACTCCGATAAACTCATCTTT. Translating it yields CALGELGFLRSWNSDKLIF.

V and J are TRDV1 and TRDJ2, with 11 nucleotides matching TRDD3. TCRdb records no J gene; here it was assigned by comparing the DNA to germline. CDR3 length: 24 amino acids. Per the germline V gene, CDR1 is TSWWSYY and CDR2 is QGS. V dropped 2 bases and J dropped 4; count of bases not matched to a gene: 27. This chain's CDR3 is CALGEKMVPPTSGGYLESTAQLFF. The CDR3 DNA reads as TGTGCTCTTGGGGAAAAGATGGTTCCTCCTACGTCTGGGGGATACTTAGAATCGACAGCACAACTCTTCTTT.